This T cell receptor beta chain comes out of a study of siplizumab effects on memory and regulatory T cells. Study-wide findings and caveats: Siplizumab significantly decreased alloreactive sequences from unstimulated CD4+ memory cells. Treg-derived clones made up an average of around 70% of mappable alloreactive CD4+ clones with siplizumab and under 35% in controls. There was no confirmation of the suppressive function of proliferating Tregs from siplizumab cultures.

This table comes from immunoSEQ multiplex PCR, and its TCRdb copy is limited to in-frame clones, with some not included. The profile shows about 100,000 clones, about nine tenths of them singletons. This clone has a single count. The antigen is undetermined. This sequence originates from a human donor in good health. The source material was non-Treg CD4+ T cells sorted from blood.

CDR3 nucleotide sequence: TGTGCCACTGGGGAGGAGACCCAGTACTTC. This translates into CATGEETQYF. V and J are TRBV10-3 and TRBJ2-5, with D perhaps TRBD2 (5 bases). Trimming removed 10 bases from V and 5 bases from J, with 8 bases in between. This CDR3 region has 10 residues. Germline assignment: CDR1 ENHRY and CDR2 SYGVKD.